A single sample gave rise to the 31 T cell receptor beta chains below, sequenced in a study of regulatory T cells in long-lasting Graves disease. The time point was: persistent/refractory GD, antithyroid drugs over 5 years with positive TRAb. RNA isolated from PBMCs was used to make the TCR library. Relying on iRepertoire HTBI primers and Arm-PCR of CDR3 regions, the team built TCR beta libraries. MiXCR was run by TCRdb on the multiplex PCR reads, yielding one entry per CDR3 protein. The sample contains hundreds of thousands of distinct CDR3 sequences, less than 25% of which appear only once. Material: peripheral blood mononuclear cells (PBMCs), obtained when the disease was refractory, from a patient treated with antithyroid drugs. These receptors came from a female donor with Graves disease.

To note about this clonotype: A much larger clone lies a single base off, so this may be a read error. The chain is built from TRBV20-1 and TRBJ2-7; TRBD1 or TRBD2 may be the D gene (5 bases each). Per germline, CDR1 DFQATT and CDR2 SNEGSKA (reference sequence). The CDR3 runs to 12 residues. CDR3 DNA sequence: TGCAGTGATAGAAGGGACCCTTACGAGCAGTACTTC. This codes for CSDRRDPYEQYF.

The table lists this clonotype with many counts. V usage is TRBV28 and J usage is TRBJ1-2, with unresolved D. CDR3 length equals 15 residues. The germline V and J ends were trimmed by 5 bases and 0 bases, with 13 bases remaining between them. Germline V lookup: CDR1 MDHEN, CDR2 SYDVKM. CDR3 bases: TGTGCCAGCAGTATTTCGGACTCGACTAACTATGGCTACACCTTC. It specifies CASSISDSTNYGYTF.

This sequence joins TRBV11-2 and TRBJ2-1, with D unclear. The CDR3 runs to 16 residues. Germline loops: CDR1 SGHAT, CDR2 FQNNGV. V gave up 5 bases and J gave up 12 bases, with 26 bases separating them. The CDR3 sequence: CASSPISSHWARVQFF. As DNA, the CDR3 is TGTGCCAGCAGCCCGATTAGCTCGCACTGGGCTCGGGTGCAGTTCTTC.

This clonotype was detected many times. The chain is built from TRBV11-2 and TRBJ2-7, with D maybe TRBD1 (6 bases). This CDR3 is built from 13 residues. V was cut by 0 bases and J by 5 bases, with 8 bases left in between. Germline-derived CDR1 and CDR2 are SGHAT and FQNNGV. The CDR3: CASSLDRGHEQYF. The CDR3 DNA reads TGTGCCAGCAGCTTAGACAGGGGACACGAGCAGTACTTC.

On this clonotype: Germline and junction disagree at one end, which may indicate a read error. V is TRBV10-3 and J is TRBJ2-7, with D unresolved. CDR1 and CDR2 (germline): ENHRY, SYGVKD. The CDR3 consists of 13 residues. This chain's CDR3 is CATSEPAAYEQYF. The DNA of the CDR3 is TGTGCCACCAGTGAGCCGGCGGCCTACGAGCAGTACTTC.

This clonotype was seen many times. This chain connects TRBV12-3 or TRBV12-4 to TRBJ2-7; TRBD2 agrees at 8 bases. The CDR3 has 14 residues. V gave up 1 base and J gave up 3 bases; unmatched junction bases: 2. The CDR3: CASSLGTSGYEQYF. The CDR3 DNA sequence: TGTGCCAGCAGTTTAGGAACTAGCGGCTACGAGCAGTACTTC.

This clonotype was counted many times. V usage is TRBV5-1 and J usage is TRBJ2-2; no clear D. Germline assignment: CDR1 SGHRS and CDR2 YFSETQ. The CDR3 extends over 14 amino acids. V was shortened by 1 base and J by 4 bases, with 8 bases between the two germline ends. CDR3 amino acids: CASSLTQTTGELFF. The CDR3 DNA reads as TGCGCCAGCAGCTTGACCCAGACCACCGGGGAGCTGTTTTTT.

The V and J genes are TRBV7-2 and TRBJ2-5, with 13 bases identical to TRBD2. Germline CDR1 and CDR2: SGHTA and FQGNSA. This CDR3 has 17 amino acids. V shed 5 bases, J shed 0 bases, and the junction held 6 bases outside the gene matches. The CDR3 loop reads CASSPGLAGVYQETQYF. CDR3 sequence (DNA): TGTGCCAGCAGCCCTGGACTAGCGGGAGTCTACCAAGAGACCCAGTACTTC.

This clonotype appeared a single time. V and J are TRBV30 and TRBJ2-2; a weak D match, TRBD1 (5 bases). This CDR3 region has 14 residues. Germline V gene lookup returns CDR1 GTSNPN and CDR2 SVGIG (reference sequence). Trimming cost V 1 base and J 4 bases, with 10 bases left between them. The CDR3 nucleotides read TGTGCCTGGAGTGGACAGACGAGCACCGGGGAGCTGTTTTTT. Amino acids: CAWSGQTSTGELFF.

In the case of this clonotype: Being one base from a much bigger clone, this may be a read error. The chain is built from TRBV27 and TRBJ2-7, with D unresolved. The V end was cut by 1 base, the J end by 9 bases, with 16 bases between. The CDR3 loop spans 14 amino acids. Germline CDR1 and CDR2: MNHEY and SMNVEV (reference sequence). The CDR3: CASSLFSSIAGQYF. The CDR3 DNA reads TGTGCCAGCAGTTTATTTTCCAGTATTGCCGGGCAGTACTTC.

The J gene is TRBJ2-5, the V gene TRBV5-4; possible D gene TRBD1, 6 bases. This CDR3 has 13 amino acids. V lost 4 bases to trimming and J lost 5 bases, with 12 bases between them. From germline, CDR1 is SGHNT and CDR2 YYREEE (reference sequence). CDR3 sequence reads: CASSQGQYETQYF. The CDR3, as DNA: TGTGCCAGCAGCCAAGGACAGTACGAGACCCAGTACTTC.

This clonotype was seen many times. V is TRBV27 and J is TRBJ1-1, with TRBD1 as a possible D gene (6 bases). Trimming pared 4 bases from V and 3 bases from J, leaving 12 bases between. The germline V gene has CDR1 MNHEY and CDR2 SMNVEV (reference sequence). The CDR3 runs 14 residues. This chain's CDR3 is CASSSENRDTEAFF. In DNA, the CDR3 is TGTGCCAGCAGTTCCGAGAACAGGGACACTGAAGCTTTCTTT.

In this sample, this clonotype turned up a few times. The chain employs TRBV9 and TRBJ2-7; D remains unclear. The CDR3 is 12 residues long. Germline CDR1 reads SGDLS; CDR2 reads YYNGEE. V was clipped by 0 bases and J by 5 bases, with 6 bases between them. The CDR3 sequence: CASSVGFDEQYF. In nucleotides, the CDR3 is TGTGCCAGCAGCGTAGGTTTCGACGAGCAGTACTTC.

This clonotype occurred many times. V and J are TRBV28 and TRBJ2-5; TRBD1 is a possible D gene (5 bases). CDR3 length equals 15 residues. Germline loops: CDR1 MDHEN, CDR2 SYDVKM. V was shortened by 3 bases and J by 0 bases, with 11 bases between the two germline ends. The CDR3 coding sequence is TGTGCCAGCAGTTTCATGACAGAGTACCAAGAGACCCAGTACTTC. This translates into CASSFMTEYQETQYF.

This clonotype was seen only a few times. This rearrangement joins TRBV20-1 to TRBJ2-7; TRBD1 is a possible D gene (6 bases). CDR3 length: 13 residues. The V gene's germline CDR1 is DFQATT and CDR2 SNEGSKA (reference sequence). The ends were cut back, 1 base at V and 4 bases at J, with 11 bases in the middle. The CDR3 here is CSARARGGYEQYF. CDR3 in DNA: TGCAGTGCTAGAGCCAGGGGTGGGTACGAGCAGTACTTC.

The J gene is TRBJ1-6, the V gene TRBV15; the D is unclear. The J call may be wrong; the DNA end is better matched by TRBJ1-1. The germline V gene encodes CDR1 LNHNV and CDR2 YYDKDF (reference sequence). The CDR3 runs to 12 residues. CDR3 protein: CATSRDRSGAFF. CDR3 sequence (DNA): TGTGCCACCAGCAGAGATCGATCGGGAGCTTTCTTT.

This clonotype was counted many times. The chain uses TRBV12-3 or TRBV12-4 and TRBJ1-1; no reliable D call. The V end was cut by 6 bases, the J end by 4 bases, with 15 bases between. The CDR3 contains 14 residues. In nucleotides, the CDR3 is TGTGCCAGCAGCTCCCTAACGGGGTTCACTGAAGCTTTCTTT. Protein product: CASSSLTGFTEAFF.

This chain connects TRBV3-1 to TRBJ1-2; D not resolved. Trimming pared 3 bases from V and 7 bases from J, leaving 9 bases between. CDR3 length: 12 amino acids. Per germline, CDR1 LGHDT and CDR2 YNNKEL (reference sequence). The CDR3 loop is CASSQSLFGYTF. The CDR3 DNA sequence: TGTGCCAGCAGCCAGTCACTTTTTGGCTACACCTTC.

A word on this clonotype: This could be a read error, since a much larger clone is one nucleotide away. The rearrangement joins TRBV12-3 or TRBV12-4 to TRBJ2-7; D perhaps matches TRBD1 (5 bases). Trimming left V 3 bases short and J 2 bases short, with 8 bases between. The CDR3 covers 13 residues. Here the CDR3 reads CASSFDSAYEQYF. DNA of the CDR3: TGTGCCAGCAGTTTCGACAGCGCCTACGAGCAGTACTTC.

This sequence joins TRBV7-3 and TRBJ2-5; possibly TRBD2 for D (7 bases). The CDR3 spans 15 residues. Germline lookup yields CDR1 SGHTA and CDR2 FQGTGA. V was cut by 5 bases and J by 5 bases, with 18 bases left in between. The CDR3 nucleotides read TGTGCCAGCAGCCCCGGGGGCGGGAGCTCGGAGACCCAGTACTTC. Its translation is CASSPGGGSSETQYF.

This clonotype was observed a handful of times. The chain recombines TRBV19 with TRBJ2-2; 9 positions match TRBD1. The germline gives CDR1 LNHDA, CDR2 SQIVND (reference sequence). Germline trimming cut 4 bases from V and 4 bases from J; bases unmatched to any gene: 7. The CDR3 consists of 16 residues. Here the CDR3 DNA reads TGTGCCAGTAGTAGGGACAGGGTCTACTTCACCGGGGAGCTGTTTTTT. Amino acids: CASSRDRVYFTGELFF.

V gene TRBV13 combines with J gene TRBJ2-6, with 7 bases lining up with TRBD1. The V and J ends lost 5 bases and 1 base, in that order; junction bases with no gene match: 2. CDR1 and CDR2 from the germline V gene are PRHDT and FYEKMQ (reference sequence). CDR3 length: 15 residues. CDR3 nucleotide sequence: TGTGCCAGCAGCGCCAGGGGGTCTGGGGCCAACGTCCTGACTTTC. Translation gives CASSARGSGANVLTF.

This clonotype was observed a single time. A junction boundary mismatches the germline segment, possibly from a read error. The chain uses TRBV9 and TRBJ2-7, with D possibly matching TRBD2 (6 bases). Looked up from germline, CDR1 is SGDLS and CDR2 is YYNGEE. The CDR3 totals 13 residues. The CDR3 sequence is CASSVGSDYKQYF. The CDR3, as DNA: TGTGCCAGCAGCGTAGGATCGGACTACAAGCAGTACTTC. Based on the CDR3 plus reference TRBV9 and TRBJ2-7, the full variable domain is DSGVTQTPKHLITATGQRVTLRCSPRSGDLSVYWYQQSLDQGLQFLIQYYNGEERAKGNILERFSAQQFPDLHSELNLSSLELGDSALYFCASSVGSDYKQYFGPGTRLTVT.

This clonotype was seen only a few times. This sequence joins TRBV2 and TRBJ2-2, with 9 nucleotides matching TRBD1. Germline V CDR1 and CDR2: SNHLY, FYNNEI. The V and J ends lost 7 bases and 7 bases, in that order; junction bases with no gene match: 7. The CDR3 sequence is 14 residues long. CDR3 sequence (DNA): TGTGCCAGCACAACCGGGACAGGGCTCGGGGAGCTGTTTTTT. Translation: CASTTGTGLGELFF.

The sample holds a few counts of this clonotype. The CDR3 DNA reads as TGTGCCAGCAGCTTAGGGGTCGGCAGGTACCAGGGCGAGCAGTACTTC. Its translation: CASSLGVGRYQGEQYF. The chain has TRBV7-2 and TRBJ2-7; maybe TRBD1 (5 bases). The V end was cut by 1 base, the J end by 6 bases, with 19 bases between. CDR3 length equals 16 residues. Germline V gene lookup returns CDR1 SGHTA and CDR2 FQGNSA.

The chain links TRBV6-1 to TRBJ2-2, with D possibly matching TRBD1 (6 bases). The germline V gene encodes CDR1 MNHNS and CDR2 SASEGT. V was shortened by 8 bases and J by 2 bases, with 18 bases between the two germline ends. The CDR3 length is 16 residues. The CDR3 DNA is TGTGCCAGCGGTCCCCTGGGGGCCGTCAACACCGGGGAGCTGTTTTTT. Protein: CASGPLGAVNTGELFF.

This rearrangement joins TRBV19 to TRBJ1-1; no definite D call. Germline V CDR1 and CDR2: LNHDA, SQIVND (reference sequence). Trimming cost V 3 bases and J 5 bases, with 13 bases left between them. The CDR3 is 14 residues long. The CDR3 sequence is CASSMAAGGTEAFF. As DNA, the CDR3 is TGTGCCAGTAGTATGGCCGCAGGTGGGACTGAAGCTTTCTTT.

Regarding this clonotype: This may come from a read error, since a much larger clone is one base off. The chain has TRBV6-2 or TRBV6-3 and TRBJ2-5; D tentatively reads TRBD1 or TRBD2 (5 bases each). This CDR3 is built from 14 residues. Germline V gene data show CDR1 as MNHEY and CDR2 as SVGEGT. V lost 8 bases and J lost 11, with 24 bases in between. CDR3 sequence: CASGTGLPTYGQYF. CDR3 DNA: TGTGCCAGCGGTACAGGACTTCCGACCTACGGGCAGTACTTC.

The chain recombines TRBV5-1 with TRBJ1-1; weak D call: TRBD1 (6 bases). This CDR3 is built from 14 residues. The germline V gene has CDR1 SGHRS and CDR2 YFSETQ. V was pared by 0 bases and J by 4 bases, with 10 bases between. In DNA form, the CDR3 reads TGCGCCAGCAGCTTGGGGGGGGCGTTCACTGAAGCTTTCTTT. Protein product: CASSLGGAFTEAFF. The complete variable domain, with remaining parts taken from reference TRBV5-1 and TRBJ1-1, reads KAGVTQTPRYLIKTRGQQVTLSCSPISGHRSVSWYQQTPGQGLQFLFEYFSETQRNKGNFPGRFSGRQFSNSRSEMNVSTLELGDSALYLCASSLGGAFTEAFFGQGTRLTVV.

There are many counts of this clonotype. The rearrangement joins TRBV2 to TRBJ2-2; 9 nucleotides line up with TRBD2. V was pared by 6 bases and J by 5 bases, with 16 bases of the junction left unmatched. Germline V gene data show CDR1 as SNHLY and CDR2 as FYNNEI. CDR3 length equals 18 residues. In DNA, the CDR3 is TGTGCCAGCAGGCGGAGTAGCGGGAGAATCCTAGGAACCGGGGAGCTGTTTTTT. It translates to CASRRSSGRILGTGELFF.

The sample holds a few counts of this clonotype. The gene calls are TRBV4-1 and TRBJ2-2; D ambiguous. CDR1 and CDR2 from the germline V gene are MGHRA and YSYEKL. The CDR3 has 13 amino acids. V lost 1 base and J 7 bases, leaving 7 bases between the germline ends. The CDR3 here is CASSQGLGGELFF. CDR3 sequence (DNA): TGCGCCAGCAGCCAAGGGCTGGGCGGGGAGCTGTTTTTT.